The clone carrying this T cell receptor (beta chain) was seen many times. Its target is not known. These data come from a study of shared clonotypes between healthy human individuals. Study-wide background: In total, the donors were two women and a few men aged 18 to 49.

Losses at the gene ends were 6 bases for V and 8 bases for J; bases not matched to a gene: 12. The CDR3 sequence is 15 residues long. The V gene's germline CDR1 is SEHNR and CDR2 FQNEAQ (reference sequence). Deep-level assay runs were performed. Sequenced by immunoSEQ multiplex PCR; TCRdb stores in-frame clones only, minus some. The data show 950,000 to 1,300,000 clones, 70% to 80% seen once. Overall study results and limits: A handful of donors showed sharing of approximately 5% of naive CD4 clonotypes. Sorted-subset sequencing was shown by rarefaction to be incomplete despite large depth.

The chain links TRBV7-9 to TRBJ1-4; the match to TRBD1 covers 7 bases. The sequenced sample was memory CD4+ T cells sorted from blood. The subset: CD45RA-negative fraction. The receptor was derived from a man between 18 and 35 years old in good health. The CDR3 region has the DNA TGTGCCAGCAGTTCCTATAAGGGGGCGCGGGAAAAACTGTTTTTT. Protein product: CASSSYKGAREKLFF.